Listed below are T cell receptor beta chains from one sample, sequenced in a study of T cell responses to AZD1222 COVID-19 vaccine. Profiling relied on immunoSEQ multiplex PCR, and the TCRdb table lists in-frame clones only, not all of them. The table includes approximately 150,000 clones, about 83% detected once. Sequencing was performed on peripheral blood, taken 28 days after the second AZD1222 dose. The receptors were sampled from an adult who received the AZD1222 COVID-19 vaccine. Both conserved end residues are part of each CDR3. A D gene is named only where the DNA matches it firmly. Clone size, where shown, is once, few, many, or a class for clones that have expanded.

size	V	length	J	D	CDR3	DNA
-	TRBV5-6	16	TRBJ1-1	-	CASSLLYPAMNTEAFF	TGTGCCAGCAGCTTGCTTTACCCGGCAATGAACACTGAAGCTTTCTTT
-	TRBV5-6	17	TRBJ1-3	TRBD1	CASSSGTGLFSGNTIYF	TGTGCCAGCAGCTCGGGGACAGGGCTTTTCTCTGGAAACACCATATATTTT
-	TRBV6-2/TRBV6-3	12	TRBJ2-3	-	CASSYSWDTQYF	TGTGCCAGCAGTTACTCCTGGGATACGCAGTATTTT
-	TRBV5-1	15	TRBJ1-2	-	CASSPAGRRTNGYTF	TGCGCCAGCAGCCCCGCGGGCAGGCGGACTAATGGCTACACCTTC
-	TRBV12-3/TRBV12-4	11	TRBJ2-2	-	CASTLHGELFF	TGTGCCAGCACCCTGCACGGGGAGCTGTTTTTT
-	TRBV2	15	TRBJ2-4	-	CASSVGHLAKNIQYF	TGTGCCAGCAGTGTCGGACATTTAGCCAAAAACATTCAGTACTTC
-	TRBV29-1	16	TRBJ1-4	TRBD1	CSVGGGQGATNEKLFF	TGCAGCGTTGGTGGGGGACAGGGCGCAACTAATGAAAAACTGTTTTTT
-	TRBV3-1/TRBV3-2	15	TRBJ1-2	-	CASSQDRGTYYGYTF	TGTGCCAGCAGCCAAGATAGGGGGACTTACTATGGCTACACCTTC
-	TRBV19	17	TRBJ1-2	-	CASSITSQQGRHYGYTF	TGTGCCAGTAGTATAACCTCCCAGCAGGGGAGGCACTATGGCTACACCTTC
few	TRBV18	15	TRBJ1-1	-	CASSPLGRGLAEAFF	TGTGCCAGCTCACCATTGGGTCGGGGACTGGCTGAAGCTTTCTTT
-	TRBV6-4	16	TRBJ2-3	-	CASSPRQAGGSDTQYF	TGTGCCAGCAGCCCGAGACAGGCCGGGGGGTCGGATACGCAGTATTTT
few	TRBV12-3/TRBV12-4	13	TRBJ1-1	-	CASSFKGDGGAFF	TGTGCCAGCAGTTTTAAGGGGGATGGGGGAGCTTTCTTT
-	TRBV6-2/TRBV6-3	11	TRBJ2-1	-	CASSYSGRRFF	TGTGCCAGCAGTTACTCGGGCCGGAGGTTCTTC
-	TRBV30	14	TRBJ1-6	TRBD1	CAWNTGVGNSPLHF	TGTGCCTGGAATACAGGGGTAGGAAATTCACCCCTCCACTTT